The 18 T cell receptor beta chains presented below share a single source sample, sequenced in a study of T cell repertoires in cytomegalovirus infection. TCRdb re-derived calls from the reads in MiXCR, one entry per CDR3 protein. The data hold 560,000 or so distinct CDR3 sequences, with 16% observed a single time. The sequencing input was CD8+ T cells from PBMCs. These receptors all come from a human donor in good health (CMV status not recorded). Some clones in this sample may be carry-over from other donors' samples.

This chain links TRBV14 with TRBJ2-7; D gene ambiguous. Germline loops: CDR1 SGHDN, CDR2 FVKESK. This CDR3 contains 15 residues. V lost 0 bases to trimming and J lost 0 bases, with 9 bases between them. The CDR3 spells CASSQEVSVSYEQYF. As DNA, the CDR3 is TGTGCCAGCAGCCAAGAGGTGTCTGTCTCCTACGAGCAGTACTTC. The variable domain in full, with the rest retrieved from reference TRBV14 and TRBJ2-7, is EAGVTQFPSHSVIEKGQTVTLRCDPISGHDNLYWYRRVMGKEIKFLLHFVKESKQDESGMPNNRFLAERTGGTYSTLKVQPAELEDSGVYFCASSQEVSVSYEQYFGPGTRLTVT.

This clonotype was detected many times. The chain is built from TRBV28 and TRBJ1-1, with D unclear. Germline values: CDR1 MDHEN, CDR2 SYDVKM. The V end lost 6 bases, the J end lost 0 bases, and 11 bases lay between the germline ends. The CDR3 length is 14 residues. CDR3 in amino acids: CASSFGGMNTEAFF. The CDR3 DNA follows: TGTGCCAGCAGCTTTGGAGGGATGAACACTGAAGCTTTCTTT.

This clonotype was seen repeatedly, ten times or more. This sequence joins TRBV12-5 and TRBJ2-7; 9 bases fit TRBD2. The V gene end was trimmed by 7 bases and the J gene end by 2 bases; junction bases not matched to a gene: 6. Per germline, CDR1 LGHNT and CDR2 FRNRAP. This CDR3 comprises 14 residues. CDR3 DNA: TGTGCTAGTGCCTTTAGCGGGAGACCCTACGAGCAGTACTTC. Its translation: CASAFSGRPYEQYF.

This rearrangement joins TRBV29-1 to TRBJ1-2; a possible D gene is TRBD1 (6 bases). The CDR3 has 14 amino acids. V gave up 6 bases and J gave up 6 bases, with 20 bases separating them. CDR1 is SQVTM and CDR2 is ANQGSEA in the germline V gene. This CDR3 reads CSVSHREARDGYTF. As DNA, the CDR3 is TGCAGCGTCAGTCACAGGGAGGCTCGGGATGGCTACACCTTC.

The rearrangement links TRBV6-5 to TRBJ2-1; 8 positions match TRBD2. With 6 bases clipped from V and 9 bases from J, the junction kept 13 bases outside the gene matches. Germline CDR1 is MNHEY and CDR2 is SVGAGI. This CDR3 is 15 amino acids long. The CDR3 is CASSRPGAGGAEQFF. The CDR3 DNA is TGTGCCAGCAGCCGCCCAGGCGCGGGGGGTGCTGAGCAGTTCTTC.

This clonotype was recorded a few times. The J gene is TRBJ1-5, the V gene TRBV19; perhaps TRBD1 as D (5 bases). Germline lookup yields CDR1 LNHDA and CDR2 SQIVND (reference sequence). The ends were cut back, 5 bases at V and 6 bases at J, with 14 bases in the middle. CDR3 size: 14 residues. CDR3 nucleotides: TGTGCCAGTAGTCAAAGGGGTTTTGGTCAGCCCCAGCATTTT. Protein product: CASSQRGFGQPQHF.

This clonotype was counted between two and nine times. CDR3 coding DNA: TGTGCCAGCAGTTGGACTAGCGGGGGGGCCACTGAGCAGTTCTTC. Protein sequence: CASSWTSGGATEQFF. The chain has TRBV14 and TRBJ2-1; TRBD2 matches at 15 bases. Germline V lookup: CDR1 SGHDN, CDR2 FVKESK. Germline trimming cut 6 bases from V and 9 bases from J; bases unmatched to any gene: 6. The CDR3 runs 15 residues.

For this clonotype: This may be a read error: a much more frequent sequence differs by one nucleotide. The chain carries TRBV27 and TRBJ1-4; D unclear. Trimming cost V 6 bases and J 3 bases, with 17 bases left between them. This CDR3 comprises 16 residues. Germline V gene lookup returns CDR1 MNHEY and CDR2 SMNVEV (reference sequence). The CDR3: CASRSPSEGPNEKLFF. For the CDR3, the DNA is TGTGCCAGCAGGTCCCCCTCTGAGGGCCCTAATGAAAAACTGTTTTTT.

As concerns this clonotype: This may arise from a read error, as a much more abundant clone is one base away. The rearrangement joins TRBV10-3 to TRBJ2-3; TRBD1 is a possible D gene (5 bases). The germline V and J ends were trimmed by 10 bases and 1 base, with 15 bases remaining between them. Germline values: CDR1 ENHRY, CDR2 SYGVKD. CDR3 length equals 14 residues. The CDR3 loop reads CATLGRAGTDTQYF. The CDR3 bases are TGTGCCACCCTCGGCAGGGCAGGCACAGATACGCAGTATTTT.

This clonotype has ten or more counts. J is TRBJ2-7 and V is TRBV12-3 or TRBV12-4, with D possibly called TRBD1 or TRBD2 (5 bases each). This CDR3 region has 15 residues. Between the trimmed V and J ends, which lost 2 bases and 5 bases, there was a span of 16 bases. DNA for the CDR3: TGTGCCAGCAGTTTATTAGGAGTTTTGGGGGACGAGCAGTACTTC. Amino acid sequence: CASSLLGVLGDEQYF.

The sample holds a few counts of this clonotype. V and J are TRBV7-9 and TRBJ1-1, with D unresolved. V lost 7 bases to trimming and J lost 1 base, with 16 bases between them. The germline CDR1 and CDR2 sequences are SEHNR and FQNEAQ (reference sequence). The CDR3 runs to 15 residues. CDR3 nucleotide sequence: TGTGCCAGCATGCCAGACCGTGGTCGGAACACTGAAGCTTTCTTT. Amino acids: CASMPDRGRNTEAFF.

The chain joins TRBV9 to TRBJ1-6; TRBD1 might be the D (5 bases). The CDR3 length is 14 residues. Trimming left V 3 bases short and J 9 bases short, with 13 bases between. Germline lookup yields CDR1 SGDLS and CDR2 YYNGEE. CDR3: CASSGGGVGSPLHF. CDR3 coding DNA: TGTGCCAGCAGCGGAGGAGGGGTAGGTTCACCCCTCCACTTT.

This clonotype was seen many times. The CDR3 DNA is TGTGCCAGCACCAGGGGAGGGGGACAGGGGAATGAGCAGTTCTTC. Translation gives CASTRGGGQGNEQFF. The genes are TRBV7-6 and TRBJ2-1; 10 nucleotides line up with TRBD1. Germline V gives CDR1 SGHVS, CDR2 FNYEAQ. This CDR3 has 15 residues. The V and J ends lost 7 bases and 7 bases, in that order; junction bases with no gene match: 10.

Ten or more counts support this clonotype. The chain carries TRBV27 and TRBJ2-6, with unresolved D. V was trimmed by 2 bases and J by 3 bases, leaving 8 bases between them. There are 15 residues in the CDR3. Germline values: CDR1 MNHEY, CDR2 SMNVEV (reference sequence). CDR3: CASSLARFGANVLTF. CDR3 in DNA: TGTGCCAGCAGTTTAGCCAGGTTTGGGGCCAACGTCCTGACTTTC. The full variable domain, completed using reference TRBV27 and TRBJ2-6, is EAQVTQNPRYLITVTGKKLTVTCSQNMNHEYMSWYRQDPGLGLRQIYYSMNVEVTDKGDVPEGYKVSRKEKRNFPLILESPSPNQTSLYFCASSLARFGANVLTFGAGSRLTVL.

The chain joins TRBV6-8 to TRBJ2-7, with a tentative D call TRBD2 (7 bases). Trimming removed 11 bases from V and 8 bases from J, with 22 bases in between. Germline CDR1 MNHGY, CDR2 SAAAGT. The CDR3 consists of 13 residues. The CDR3: CASTVGGGHQQYF. CDR3 bases: TGTGCCTCCACGGTGGGGGGGGGGCATCAGCAGTACTTC.

This clonotype has at least ten counts. The chain links TRBV28 to TRBJ1-5; D might be TRBD1 (5 bases). Germline CDR1 and CDR2: MDHEN and SYDVKM. This CDR3 has 15 amino acids. V lost 2 bases to trimming and J lost 0 bases, with 8 bases between them. The CDR3 sequence is CASSLQGDSNQPQHF. DNA of the CDR3: TGTGCCAGCAGTTTACAAGGGGATAGCAATCAGCCCCAGCATTTT.

The CDR3 sequence: CSALTGSAYEQYF. The CDR3 DNA follows: TGCAGCGCACTTACAGGTTCCGCCTACGAGCAGTACTTC. V is TRBV29-1 and J is TRBJ2-7; tentative D call: TRBD1 (5 bases). V lost 7 bases and J 2 bases, leaving 15 bases between the germline ends. The germline V gene has CDR1 SQVTM and CDR2 ANQGSEA. This CDR3 region has 13 residues.

At least ten counts were recorded for this clonotype. The V and J genes are TRBV19 and TRBJ2-3, with 7 bases aligning to TRBD2. V gave up 4 bases and J gave up 0 bases; unmatched junction bases: 4. There are 15 residues in the CDR3. Germline V CDR1 and CDR2: LNHDA, SQIVND (reference sequence). CDR3 DNA: TGTGCCAGTAGTACCGGGACTACTAGCACAGATACGCAGTATTTT. Amino acid sequence: CASSTGTTSTDTQYF.